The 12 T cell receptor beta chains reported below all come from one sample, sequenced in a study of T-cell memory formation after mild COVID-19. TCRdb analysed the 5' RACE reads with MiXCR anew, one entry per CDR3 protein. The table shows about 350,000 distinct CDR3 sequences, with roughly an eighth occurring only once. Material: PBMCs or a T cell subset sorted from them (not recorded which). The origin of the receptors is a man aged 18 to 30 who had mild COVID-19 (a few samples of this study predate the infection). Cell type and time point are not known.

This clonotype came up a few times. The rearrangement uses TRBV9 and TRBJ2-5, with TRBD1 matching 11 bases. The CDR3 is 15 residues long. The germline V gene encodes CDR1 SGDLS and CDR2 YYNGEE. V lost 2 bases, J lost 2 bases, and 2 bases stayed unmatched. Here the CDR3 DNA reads TGTGCCAGCAGCGTGGGGACAGGGGGTCAAGAGACCCAGTACTTC. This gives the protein CASSVGTGGQETQYF.

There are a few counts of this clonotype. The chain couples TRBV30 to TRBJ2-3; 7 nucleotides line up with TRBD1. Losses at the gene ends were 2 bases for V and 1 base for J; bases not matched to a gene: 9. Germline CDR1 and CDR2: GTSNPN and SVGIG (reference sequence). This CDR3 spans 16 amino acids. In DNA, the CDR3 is TGTGCCTGGAGTCGCCTCCGGGGACAGCGCACAGATACGCAGTATTTT. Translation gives CAWSRLRGQRTDTQYF.

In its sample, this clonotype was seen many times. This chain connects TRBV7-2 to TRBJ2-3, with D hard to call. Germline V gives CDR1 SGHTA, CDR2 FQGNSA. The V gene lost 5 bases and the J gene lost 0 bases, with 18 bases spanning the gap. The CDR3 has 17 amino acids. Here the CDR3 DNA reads TGTGCCAGCAGCCTCGAGAGGACCTCATCTAGCACAGATACGCAGTATTTT. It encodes CASSLERTSSSTDTQYF.

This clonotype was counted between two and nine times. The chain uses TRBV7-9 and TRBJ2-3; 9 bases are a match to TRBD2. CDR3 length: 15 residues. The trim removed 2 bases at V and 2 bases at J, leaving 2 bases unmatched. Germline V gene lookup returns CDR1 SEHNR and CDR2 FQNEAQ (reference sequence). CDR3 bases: TGTGCCAGCAGCTTAATAGCGGGAGACACAGATACGCAGTATTTT. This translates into CASSLIAGDTDTQYF. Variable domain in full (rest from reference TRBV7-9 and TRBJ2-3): DTGVSQNPRHKITKRGQNVTFRCDPISEHNRLYWYRQTLGQGPEFLTYFQNEAQLEKSRLLSDRFSAERPKGSFSTLEIQRTEQGDSAMYLCASSLIAGDTDTQYFGPGTRLTVL.

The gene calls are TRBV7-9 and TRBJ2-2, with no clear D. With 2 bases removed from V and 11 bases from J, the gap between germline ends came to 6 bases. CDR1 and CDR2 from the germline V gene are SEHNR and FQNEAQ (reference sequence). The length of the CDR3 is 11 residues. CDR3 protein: CASSLSKELFF. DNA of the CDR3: TGTGCCAGCAGCTTATCGAAAGAGCTGTTTTTT.

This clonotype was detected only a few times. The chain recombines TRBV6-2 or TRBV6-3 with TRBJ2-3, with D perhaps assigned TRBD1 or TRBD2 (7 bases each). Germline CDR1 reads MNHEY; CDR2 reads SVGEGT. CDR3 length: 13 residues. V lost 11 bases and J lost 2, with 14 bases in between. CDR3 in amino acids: CAGRGQITDTQYF. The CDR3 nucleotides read TGTGCCGGGAGGGGACAGATCACAGATACGCAGTATTTT.

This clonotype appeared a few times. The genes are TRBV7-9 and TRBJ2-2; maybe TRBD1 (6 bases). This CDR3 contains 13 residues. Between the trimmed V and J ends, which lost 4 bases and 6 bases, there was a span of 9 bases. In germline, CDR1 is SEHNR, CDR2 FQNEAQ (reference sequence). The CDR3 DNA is TGTGCCAGCAGCTACAGGGTTCCCGGGGAGCTGTTTTTT. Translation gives CASSYRVPGELFF.

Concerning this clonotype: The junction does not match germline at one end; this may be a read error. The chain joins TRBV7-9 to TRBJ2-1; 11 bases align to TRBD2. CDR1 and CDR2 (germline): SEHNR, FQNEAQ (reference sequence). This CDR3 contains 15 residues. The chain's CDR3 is CSSLGGLAGRNEQFF. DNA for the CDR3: TGTTCCAGCCTCGGAGGACTAGCGGGCAGAAATGAGCAGTTCTTC.

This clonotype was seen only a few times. The CDR3 is CASRGPGRNTEAFF. The DNA of the CDR3 is TGCGCCTCGAGGGGACCGGGACGTAACACTGAAGCTTTCTTT. This chain links TRBV5-1 with TRBJ1-1, with D possibly TRBD1 on 5 matching bases. The CDR3 has 14 amino acids. Trimming shortened V by 10 bases and J by 2 bases, and 18 bases separated the two germline ends. Germline CDR1 is SGHRS and CDR2 is YFSETQ.

CDR3 in amino acids: CASSPPGTDNQPQHF. CDR3 nucleotide sequence: TGTGCCAGCTCACCCCCCGGGACGGACAATCAGCCCCAGCATTTT. The V and J genes are TRBV18 and TRBJ1-5; weak D call: TRBD1 (5 bases). V was pared by 3 bases and J by 3 bases, with 12 bases between. The CDR3 covers 15 residues. The germline CDR1 and CDR2 sequences are KGHSH and LQKENI.

CDR3 DNA: TGCAGCGTTCGGCACACCGAACATAATTCACCCCTCCACTTT. Its protein product is CSVRHTEHNSPLHF. The chain recombines TRBV29-1 with TRBJ1-6, with D unclear. Trimming pared 5 bases from V and 5 bases from J, leaving 13 bases between. Per the germline V gene, CDR1 is SQVTM and CDR2 is ANQGSEA. This CDR3 is 14 amino acids long.

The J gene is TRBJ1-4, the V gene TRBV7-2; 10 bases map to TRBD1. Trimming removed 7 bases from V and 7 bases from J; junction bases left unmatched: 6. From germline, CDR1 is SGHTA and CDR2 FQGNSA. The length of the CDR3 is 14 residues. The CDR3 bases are TGTGCCAGCAATCCGACAGGGGGCTCTGAAAAACTGTTTTTT. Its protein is CASNPTGGSEKLFF.